This TCR beta chain emerged from a study of blood T cell repertoires in COVID-19. Study context: Samples taken during acute and convalescent COVID-19 were collected in the United States, Italy and Spain.

V was pared by 5 bases and J by 1 base, with 10 bases of the junction left unmatched. CDR1 is SEHNR and CDR2 is FQNEAQ in the germline V gene (reference sequence). This CDR3 region has 17 residues. In the study's own analysis: Nucleated cell counts were estimated from reference gene primer amplification. Libraries were prepared by immunoSEQ multiplex PCR; TCRdb keeps only in-frame clonotypes and omits some of them. V and J calls plus clone size are reproduced from that table; the DNA served to infer D and trimming. The sample has about 98,000 clones; 86% are singletons. This chain uses TRBV7-9 with TRBJ2-7; TRBD2 matches 11 bases. Sequencing was carried out using peripheral blood. The TCR sequence derives from a middle-aged man with acute or convalescent COVID-19. Here the CDR3 DNA reads TGTGCCAGCAGCCCCCGACTAGCGGGACGGGGATCCTACGAGCAGTACTTC. Amino acids: CASSPRLAGRGSYEQYF.